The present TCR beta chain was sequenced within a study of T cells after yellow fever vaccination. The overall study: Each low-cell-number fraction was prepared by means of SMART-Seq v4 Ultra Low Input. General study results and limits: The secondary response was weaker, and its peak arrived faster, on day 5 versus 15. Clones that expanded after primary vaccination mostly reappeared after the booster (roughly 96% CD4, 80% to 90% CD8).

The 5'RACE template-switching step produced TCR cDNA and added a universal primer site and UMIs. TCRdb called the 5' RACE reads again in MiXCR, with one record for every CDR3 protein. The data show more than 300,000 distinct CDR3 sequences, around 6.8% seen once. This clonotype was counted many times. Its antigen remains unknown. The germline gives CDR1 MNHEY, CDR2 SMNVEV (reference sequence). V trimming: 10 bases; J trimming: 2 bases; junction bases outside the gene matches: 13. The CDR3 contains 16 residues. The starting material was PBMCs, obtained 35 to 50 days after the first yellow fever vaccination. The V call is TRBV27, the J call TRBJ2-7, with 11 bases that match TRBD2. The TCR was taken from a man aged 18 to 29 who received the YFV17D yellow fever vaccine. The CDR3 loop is CATHRLAGGRTYEQYF. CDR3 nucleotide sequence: TGTGCCACCCACCGCCTAGCGGGGGGCCGGACCTACGAGCAGTACTTC.